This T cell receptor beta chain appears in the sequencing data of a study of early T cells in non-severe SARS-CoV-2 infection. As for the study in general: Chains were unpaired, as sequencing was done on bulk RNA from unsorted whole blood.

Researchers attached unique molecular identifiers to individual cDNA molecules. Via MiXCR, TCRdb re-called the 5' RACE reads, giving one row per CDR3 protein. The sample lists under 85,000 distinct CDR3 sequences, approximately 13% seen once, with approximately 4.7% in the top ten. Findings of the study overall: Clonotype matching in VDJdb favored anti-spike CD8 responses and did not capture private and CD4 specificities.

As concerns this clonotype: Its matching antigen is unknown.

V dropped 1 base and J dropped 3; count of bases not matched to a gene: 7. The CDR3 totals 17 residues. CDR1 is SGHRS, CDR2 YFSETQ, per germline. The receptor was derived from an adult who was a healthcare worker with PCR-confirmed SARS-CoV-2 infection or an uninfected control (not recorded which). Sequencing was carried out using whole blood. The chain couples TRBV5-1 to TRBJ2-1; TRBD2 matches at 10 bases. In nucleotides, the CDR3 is TGCGCCAGCAGCTTGAGTCCTAGCGGGAGTTTCTACAATGAGCAGTTCTTC. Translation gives CASSLSPSGSFYNEQFF. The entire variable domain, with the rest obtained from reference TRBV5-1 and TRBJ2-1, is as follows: KAGVTQTPRYLIKTRGQQVTLSCSPISGHRSVSWYQQTPGQGLQFLFEYFSETQRNKGNFPGRFSGRQFSNSRSEMNVSTLELGDSALYLCASSLSPSGSFYNEQFFGPGTRLTVL.